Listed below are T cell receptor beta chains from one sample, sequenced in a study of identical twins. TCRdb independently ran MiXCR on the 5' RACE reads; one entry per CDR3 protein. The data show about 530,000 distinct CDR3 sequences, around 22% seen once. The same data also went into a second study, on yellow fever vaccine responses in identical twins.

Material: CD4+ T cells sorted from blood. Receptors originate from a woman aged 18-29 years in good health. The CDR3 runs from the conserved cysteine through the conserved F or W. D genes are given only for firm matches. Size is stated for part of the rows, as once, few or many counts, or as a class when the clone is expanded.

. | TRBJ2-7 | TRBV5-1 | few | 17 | TGCGCCAGCAGCATGGGACCGCCTTTCGGGCATCCGGGGGAGCAGTACTTC | CASSMGPPFGHPGEQYF
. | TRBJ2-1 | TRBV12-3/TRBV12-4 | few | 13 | TGTGCCAGCAGTCCCGAGGACCGGGCTAGGGGGTTCTTC | CASSPEDRARGFF
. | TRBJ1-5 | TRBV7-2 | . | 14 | TGTGCCAGCAGCGGAGGGGCGTCGTTTGAGCCCCAGCATTTT | CASSGGASFEPQHF
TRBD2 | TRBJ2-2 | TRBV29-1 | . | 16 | TGCAGCGTTGGGCCGGCTAGCGGAACGAACACCGGGGAGCTGTTTTTT | CSVGPASGTNTGELFF
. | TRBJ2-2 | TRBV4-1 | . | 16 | TGCGCCAGCAGCCAGAGGGGAACGGTGAACACCGGGGAGCTGTTTTTT | CASSQRGTVNTGELFF
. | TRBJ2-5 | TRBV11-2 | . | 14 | TGTGCCAGCAGCTTGGACTTAGAATCGGGGACCCAGTACTTC | CASSLDLESGTQYF
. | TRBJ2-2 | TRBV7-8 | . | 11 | TGTGCCAGCAGTCTTATCGGGGAGCTGTATTTT | CASSLIGELYF
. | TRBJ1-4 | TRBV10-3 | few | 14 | TGTGCCATCAGTGAGTTCGGTCCAGGTGAAAAACTGTTTTTT | CAISEFGPGEKLFF
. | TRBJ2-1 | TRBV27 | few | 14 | TGTGCCAGCAGTCCCGGCGGACGTTTAGGTCGGCAGTTCTTC | CASSPGGRLGRQFF
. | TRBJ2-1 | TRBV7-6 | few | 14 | TGTGCCAGCAGCTTCGTGTCGGAGGAAGGTGAGCAGTTCTTC | CASSFVSEEGEQFF
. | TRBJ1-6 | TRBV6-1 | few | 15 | TGTGCCAGCAGTGAACAGGGATCCTATAATTCACCCCTCCACTTT | CASSEQGSYNSPLHF
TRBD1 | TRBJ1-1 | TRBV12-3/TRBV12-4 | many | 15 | TGTGCCAGCAGTCTCGGACAGGGGATTGGCACTGAAGCTTTCTTT | CASSLGQGIGTEAFF
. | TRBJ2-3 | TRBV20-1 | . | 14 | TGCAGTGCCCCCCAGGGCTTCTTCACAGATACGCAGTATTTT | CSAPQGFFTDTQYF
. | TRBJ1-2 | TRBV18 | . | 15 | TGTGCCAGCTCACTACATCCGGGGCCGATCTATGGCTACACCTTC | CASSLHPGPIYGYTF
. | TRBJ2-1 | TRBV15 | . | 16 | TGTGCCACCAGCAGAGATACCCCGGGACACTACAATGAGCAGTTCTTC | CATSRDTPGHYNEQFF
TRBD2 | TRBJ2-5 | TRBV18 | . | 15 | TGTGCCAGCTCACGAAGACTAGCGGGGGAAGAGACCCAGTACTTC | CASSRRLAGEETQYF
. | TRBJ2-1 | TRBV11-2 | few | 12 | TGTGCCAGCAGACTTACTAGCTCTGAGCAGTTCTTC | CASRLTSSEQFF
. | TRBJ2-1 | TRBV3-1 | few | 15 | TGTGCCAGCAGCCAAGTGGACAGCTCCTACAATGAGCAGTTCTTC | CASSQVDSSYNEQFF
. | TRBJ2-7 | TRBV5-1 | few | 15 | TGCGCCAGCAGCTTTGGGCTAGGCGGGGCCTACGAGCAGTACTTC | CASSFGLGGAYEQYF
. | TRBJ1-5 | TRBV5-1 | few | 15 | TGCGCCAGCAGCTTGCTGGGCTCAGGGAATCAGCCCCAGCATTTT | CASSLLGSGNQPQHF
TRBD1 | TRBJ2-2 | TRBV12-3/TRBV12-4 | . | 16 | TGTGCCAGCAGTTTTTTATCAGGGGGTCGCACCGGGGAGCTGTTTTTT | CASSFLSGGRTGELFF
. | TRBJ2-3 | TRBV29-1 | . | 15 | TGCAGCGTGGGCGGCAGATCCTCTAGCACAGATACGCAGTATTTT | CSVGGRSSSTDTQYF
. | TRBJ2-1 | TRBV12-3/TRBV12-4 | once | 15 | TGTGCCAGCAGTTTAGGCCACCAGTTGTTGTATGAGCAGTTCTTC | CASSLGHQLLYEQFF
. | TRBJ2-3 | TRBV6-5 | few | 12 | TGTGCCAGCAGTTCCCCCACAGCGACGCAGTATTTT | CASSSPTATQYF
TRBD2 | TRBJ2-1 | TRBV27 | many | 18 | TGTGCCAGCAGTTCCCAGACTCCGACTAGCCGAATCCAAAATGAGCAGTTCTTC | CASSSQTPTSRIQNEQFF
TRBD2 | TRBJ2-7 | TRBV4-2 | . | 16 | TGTGCCAGCAGCCAAGATCTCAGCGGGAGGACGTACAAGCAGTACTTC | CASSQDLSGRTYKQYF
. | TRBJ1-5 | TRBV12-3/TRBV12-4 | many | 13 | TGTGCCAGCAGTTTGGGGGGTACTCAGCCCCAGCATTTT | CASSLGGTQPQHF
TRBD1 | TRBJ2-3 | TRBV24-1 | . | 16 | TGTGCCACCAGTGATTTTCGGGACAGGGGCCCAGATACGCAGTATTTT | CATSDFRDRGPDTQYF
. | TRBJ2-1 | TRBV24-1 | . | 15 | TGTGCCACCAGCTCCAAAAAAATGCCTTACAATGAGCAGTTCTTC | CATSSKKMPYNEQFF
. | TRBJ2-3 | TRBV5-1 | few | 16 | TGCGCCAGCAGCTTGGTCTCGGGAACTAGCACAGATACGCAGTATTTT | CASSLVSGTSTDTQYF
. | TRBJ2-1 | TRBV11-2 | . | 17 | TGTGCCAGCAGCTTAGTTCTTACTAGTAGCTCCTACAATGAGCAGTTCTTC | CASSLVLTSSSYNEQFF
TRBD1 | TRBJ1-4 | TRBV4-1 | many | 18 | TGCGCCAGCAGCCAAGATCTTTGGGACAGGGTGCGTGAAAAAAAACTGTTTTTT | CASSQDLWDRVREKKLFF
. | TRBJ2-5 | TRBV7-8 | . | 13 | TGTGCCAGCAGTCATAGTCTGGAAGAGACCCAGTACTTC | CASSHSLEETQYF
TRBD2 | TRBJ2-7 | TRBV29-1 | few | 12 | TGCAGCGTTGGATTGGCGGGAGAGGTGCAGTACTTC | CSVGLAGEVQYF
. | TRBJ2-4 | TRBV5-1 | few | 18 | TGCGCCAGCCCGACCAGGACTCGGGGGTTGTTATCCAAAAACATTCAGTACTTC | CASPTRTRGLLSKNIQYF
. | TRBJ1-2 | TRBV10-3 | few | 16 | TGTGCCATCAGTGAGTCGCAGGGGCAGTTTAACTATGGCTACACCTTC | CAISESQGQFNYGYTF
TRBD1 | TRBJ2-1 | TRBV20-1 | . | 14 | TGCAGTGCATCGACAGGGACCATGGGGAATGAGCAGTTCTTC | CSASTGTMGNEQFF
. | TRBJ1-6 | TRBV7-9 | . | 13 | TGTGCCAGCAGCTTCGTGACGGGATCACCCCTCCACTTT | CASSFVTGSPLHF
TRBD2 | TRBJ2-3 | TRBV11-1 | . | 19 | TGTGCCAGCAGTTCAAGAGGACTAGCGGGGGGGAAGAGCACAGATACGCAGTATTTT | CASSSRGLAGGKSTDTQYF
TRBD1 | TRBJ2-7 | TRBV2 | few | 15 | TGTGCCAGCAGTGAAGCCTGGACAGGGCCGTACGAGCAGTACTTC | CASSEAWTGPYEQYF
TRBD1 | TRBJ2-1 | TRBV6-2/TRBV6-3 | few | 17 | TGTGCCAGCAGTTATGGGGGACAGGGGAAGCACTACAATGAGCAGTTCTTC | CASSYGGQGKHYNEQFF
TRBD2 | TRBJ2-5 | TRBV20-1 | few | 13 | TGCAGTGCTAGGACTAGCGGTCTGTCGGCCCAGTACTTC | CSARTSGLSAQYF
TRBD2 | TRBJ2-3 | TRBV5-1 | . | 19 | TGCGCCAGCAGCAGGCTTGGCGGGGGGAAGGCGGGGAGCACAGATACGCAGTATTTT | CASSRLGGGKAGSTDTQYF
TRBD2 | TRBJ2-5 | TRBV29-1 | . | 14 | TGCAGCGTTGAGAAAGGGACTAGCAGTGGGACCCAGTACTTC | CSVEKGTSSGTQYF
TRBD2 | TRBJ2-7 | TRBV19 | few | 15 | TGTGCCAGTAGTAAGATCAAAGCGGGAGTGCTTGAGCAGTACTTC | CASSKIKAGVLEQYF
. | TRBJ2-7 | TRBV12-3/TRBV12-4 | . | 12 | TGTGCCAGCAGTTTTGGATACTACGAGCAGTACTTC | CASSFGYYEQYF
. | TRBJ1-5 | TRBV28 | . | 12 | TGTGCCACCCGTAGATCGGCTCAGCCCCAGCATTTT | CATRRSAQPQHF
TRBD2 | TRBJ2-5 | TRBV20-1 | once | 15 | TGCAGTGCTGGGCCGACTAGCGGGACCCAAGAGACCCAGTACTTC | CSAGPTSGTQETQYF
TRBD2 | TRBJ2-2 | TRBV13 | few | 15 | TGTGCCAGCAGCTTTGGCGGGAGTTTCGCCGGGGAGCTGTTTTTT | CASSFGGSFAGELFF
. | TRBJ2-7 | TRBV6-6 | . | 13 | TGTGCCAGCAGGACAGGAACCACTAACGAGCAGTACTTC | CASRTGTTNEQYF
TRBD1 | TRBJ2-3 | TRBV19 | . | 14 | TGTGCCACTTCGGGACAGGGGCTCACAGATACGCAGTATTTT | CATSGQGLTDTQYF
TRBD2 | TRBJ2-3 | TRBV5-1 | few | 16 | TGCGCCAGTAATAAAGGACTAGCGGGAGGCTCAGATACGCAGTATTTT | CASNKGLAGGSDTQYF
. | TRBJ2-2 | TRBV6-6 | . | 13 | TGTGCCAGCAGTAAACTGAACACCGGGGAGCTGTTTTTT | CASSKLNTGELFF
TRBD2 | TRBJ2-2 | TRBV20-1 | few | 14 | TGCAGTGCCCCGCGGGCGGGGGATACCGGGGAGCTGTTTTTT | CSAPRAGDTGELFF
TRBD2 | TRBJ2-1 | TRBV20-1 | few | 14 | TGCAGTGCTAGTCTAGCGGGAGTAAGCAGTGAGCAGTTCTTC | CSASLAGVSSEQFF
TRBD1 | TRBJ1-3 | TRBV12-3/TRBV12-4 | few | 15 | TGTGCCAGCAGTTTAGCGGGACAGGGACGAAACACCATATATTTT | CASSLAGQGRNTIYF
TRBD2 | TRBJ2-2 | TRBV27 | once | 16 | TGTGCCAGCAGTAGACTAGCGGGGTCAAACACCGGGGAGCTGTTTTTT | CASSRLAGSNTGELFF